This is a list of T cell receptor beta chains from one sample in a study of patients and donors after allogeneic stem cell transplantation. From the RT-PCR reads, TCRdb called clonotypes with MiXCR, one entry per CDR3 protein. In the table there are 900,000 to 1,000,000 distinct CDR3 sequences, approximately 18% of which are singletons. The sequencing input was blood, either unsorted or a sorted T cell fraction (not recorded which). These receptors all come from a human donor who was either an allogeneic HSCT recipient or a stem cell or donor lymphocyte infusion donor (not recorded which). It is not recorded whose cells these are; they may come from a transplant donor. Each CDR3 is given with its conserved first and last residue. A D gene is named only where the DNA matches it firmly. The size entry is marked missing in some rows and otherwise reads once, few, many or a size class.

NA	TRBV28	NA	TRBJ2-2	CASNEAQGGTGELFF	TGTGCCAGCAACGAAGCCCAGGGCGGCACCGGGGAGCTGTTTTTT
NA	TRBV5-1	NA	TRBJ2-1	CASSLEVRITYNEQFF	TGCGCCAGCAGCCTGGAGGTCAGGATTACCTACAATGAGCAGTTCTTC
NA	TRBV2	NA	TRBJ2-1	CASSEPPSVGQFF	TGTGCCAGCAGTGAACCCCCTAGCGTGGGGCAGTTCTTC
TRBD2	TRBV4-2	NA	TRBJ2-1	CASSQLRGASYNEQFF	TGTGCCAGCAGCCAACTGCGGGGGGCATCCTACAATGAGCAGTTCTTC
NA	TRBV30	NA	TRBJ2-7	CAAATRGRGYEQYF	TGTGCCGCCGCGACACGGGGTCGGGGCTACGAGCAGTACTTC
NA	TRBV9	few	TRBJ2-5	CASSVVQGPLETQYF	TGTGCCAGCAGCGTAGTACAGGGTCCGTTGGAGACCCAGTACTTC
NA	TRBV10-3	NA	TRBJ1-2	CAISENRGRPYYGYTF	TGTGCCATCAGCGAAAATAGGGGCCGGCCTTACTATGGCTACACCTTC
NA	TRBV10-3	few	TRBJ2-1	CAISDKNEQFF	TGTGCCATCAGTGATAAAAATGAGCAGTTCTTC
NA	TRBV7-9	NA	TRBJ2-5	CASSPTGPWKETQYF	TGTGCCAGCAGCCCGACGGGGCCCTGGAAGGAGACCCAGTACTTC
NA	TRBV29-1	NA	TRBJ1-3	CSVGGNMGGNTIYF	TGCAGCGTTGGGGGGAACATGGGGGGAAACACCATATATTTT
NA	TRBV7-9	NA	TRBJ2-7	CASSRADYEQYF	TGTGCCAGCAGCCGAGCGGACTACGAGCAGTACTTC
NA	TRBV5-1	NA	TRBJ2-5	CASSLAGTKQETQYF	TGCGCCAGCAGCTTGGCGGGAACCAAACAAGAGACCCAGTACTTC
NA	TRBV25-1	NA	TRBJ2-7	CASSESYGSYEQYF	TGTGCCAGCAGTGAGTCATACGGTTCCTACGAGCAGTACTTC
NA	TRBV6-5	many	TRBJ2-5	CASSYSGIQETQYF	TGTGCCAGCAGTTACTCGGGGATACAAGAGACCCAGTACTTC
NA	TRBV13	NA	TRBJ1-3	CASSLAGWSGERNTIYF	TGTGCCAGCAGCTTAGCCGGATGGTCCGGAGAAAGAAACACCATATATTTT
NA	TRBV6-1	NA	TRBJ1-6	CASNPQRDSPLHF	TGTGCCAGCAACCCTCAGAGGGATTCACCCCTCCACTTT
NA	TRBV3-1	few	TRBJ2-7	CASSQDPRQNAYEQYF	TGTGCCAGCAGCCAAGATCCCAGGCAAAACGCCTACGAGCAGTACTTC
NA	TRBV29-1	many	TRBJ2-5	CSVRLDGEETQYF	TGCAGCGTTAGGTTGGATGGGGAAGAGACCCAGTACTTC
TRBD1	TRBV5-6	NA	TRBJ1-2	CASSYTPGQGGGGYTF	TGTGCCAGCAGTTACACCCCTGGACAGGGAGGAGGTGGCTACACCTTC
NA	TRBV21-1	many	TRBJ2-7	CASSLTSDYEQYF	TGTGCCAGCAGCTTGACTAGCGACTACGAGCAGTACTTC
NA	TRBV12-3/TRBV12-4	NA	TRBJ1-1	CASSHSGTFNWAFF	TGTGCCAGCAGTCACTCCGGGACTTTTAACTGGGCTTTCTTT
TRBD2	TRBV7-2	NA	TRBJ2-7	CASSTRTSGFSYEQYF	TGTGCCAGCAGCACCCGGACTAGCGGGTTCTCCTACGAGCAGTACTTC
NA	TRBV30	NA	TRBJ1-2	CAWAPGAVYGYTF	TGTGCCTGGGCCCCCGGGGCAGTCTATGGCTACACCTTC
TRBD2	TRBV5-1	few	TRBJ2-3	CASSPRTSTSTDTQYF	TGCGCCAGCAGCCCAAGGACTAGCACTAGCACAGATACGCAGTATTTT